This TCR beta chain was sequenced in a study of cytomegalovirus exposure and HLA in healthy donors. The CDR3 covers 15 residues. V dropped 2 bases and J dropped 1; count of bases not matched to a gene: 5. Germline V gene lookup returns CDR1 SQVTM and CDR2 ANQGSEA. The repertoire was sequenced with immunoSEQ multiplex PCR; TCRdb's copy has only in-frame clones and lacks some. The sample holds fewer than 200,000 clones; around 85% are singletons and the top ten take about a sixth. The V and J genes are TRBV29-1 and TRBJ1-2; 9 bases are a match to TRBD1. What was sequenced was PBMCs. The receptor comes from a man aged 18 to 30 in good health and CMV-seropositive. In DNA, the CDR3 is TGCAGCGTTGAAAGATGGGACAGGGTTAACTATGGCTACACCTTC. Translating gives CSVERWDRVNYGYTF.